This paragraph reports one TCR beta chain. This entry belongs to a study of Ad26.COV2.S vaccination and SARS-CoV-2 variants. Profiling relied on immunoSEQ multiplex PCR, and the TCRdb table lists in-frame clones only, not all of them. The sample lists about 350,000 clones; about 85% were seen once. Stated treatment: about 20 received Ad26.COV2.S at low or high dose, single or two shots; roughly five received placebo; per-sample allocation not given. Sampling took place 63 days after the first vaccine or placebo injection. This Boston cohort included adults aged 18-55 years. The V end was cut by 3 bases, the J end by 1 base, with 12 bases between. The CDR3 totals 14 residues. Germline V gene data show CDR1 as DFQATT and CDR2 as SNEGSKA (reference sequence).

This TCR was recovered from a person aged 18 to 59 who received the Ad26.COV2.S COVID-19 vaccine or a placebo. Sequenced material: peripheral blood, taken in a trial of Ad26.COV2.S vaccine versus placebo. This rearrangement joins TRBV20-1 to TRBJ1-1; TRBD1 might be the D (6 bases). The CDR3 here is CSASPGAGNTEAFF. The CDR3 bases are TGCAGTGCTAGTCCGGGGGCAGGGAACACTGAAGCTTTCTTT.